What follows are 24 T cell receptor beta chains derived from one specimen sequenced in a study of neurological immune-mediated disorders. MiXCR, applied by TCRdb to the 5' RACE reads, yields one record per CDR3 protein. Here the sample spans 55,000 to 75,000 distinct CDR3 sequences, around 5.2% being singletons. Sequences were obtained from PBMCs. These receptors came from a woman in her 30s with multiple sclerosis.

This clonotype came up many times. The chain has TRBV11-1 and TRBJ1-1; no definite D call. The CDR3 loop spans 13 amino acids. CDR1 is SGHAT and CDR2 is FQDESV in the germline V gene (reference sequence). Trimming pared 1 base from V and 7 bases from J, leaving 10 bases between. CDR3 in DNA: TGTGCCAGCAGCTTAGAGGGATTCGGTGAAGCTTTCTTT. Amino acid sequence: CASSLEGFGEAFF. Based on the CDR3 plus reference TRBV11-1 and TRBJ1-1, the full variable domain is EAEVAQSPRYKITEKSQAVAFWCDPISGHATLYWYRQILGQGPELLVQFQDESVVDDSQLPKDRFSAERLKGVDSTLKIQPAELGDSAMYLCASSLEGFGEAFFGQGTRLTVV.

This clonotype was seen at least ten times. V usage is TRBV7-2 and J usage is TRBJ2-7; TRBD2 matches at 7 bases. The germline CDR1 and CDR2 sequences are SGHTA and FQGNSA. V lost 5 bases to trimming and J lost 6 bases; unmatched junction nucleotides: 7. This CDR3 is 13 amino acids long. For the CDR3, the DNA is TGTGCCAGCAGCCCGCGACTAGCCCGCGAGCAGTACTTC. This gives the protein CASSPRLAREQYF. The whole variable domain, filled in from reference TRBV7-2 and TRBJ2-7, reads GAGVSQSPSNKVTEKGKDVELRCDPISGHTALYWYRQSLGQGLEFLIYFQGNSAPDKSGLPSDRFSAERTGGSVSTLTIQRTQQEDSAVYLCASSPRLAREQYFGPGTRLTVT.

This clonotype occurred many times. This chain links TRBV7-9 with TRBJ2-7, with D perhaps TRBD1 (6 bases). Between the trimmed V and J ends, which lost 5 bases and 3 bases, there was a span of 14 bases. The CDR3 covers 14 residues. From germline, CDR1 is SEHNR and CDR2 FQNEAQ (reference sequence). CDR3 region: CASSGRDNFYEQYF. CDR3 nucleotides: TGTGCCAGCAGCGGACGGGACAACTTCTACGAGCAGTACTTC.

The sample holds many counts of this clonotype. This chain joins TRBV25-1 and TRBJ2-7; 8 bases are a match to TRBD2. Germline V gene lookup returns CDR1 MGHDK and CDR2 SYGVNS. V shed 1 base, J shed 4 bases, and the junction held 3 bases outside the gene matches. This CDR3 comprises 14 residues. The CDR3 DNA is TGTGCCAGCAGTGAATCGGGGGGGCTATACGAGCAGTACTTC. This gives the protein CASSESGGLYEQYF.

Only one count was recorded for this clonotype. The J gene is TRBJ2-1, the V gene TRBV7-2; 10 positions agree with TRBD2. Trimming at V came to 0 bases and at J to 14 bases, leaving 13 bases not matched to a gene. CDR3 length: 16 amino acids. CDR1 is SGHTA, CDR2 FQGNSA, per germline. The CDR3 DNA sequence: TGTGCCAGCAGCTTAGCAGGGGGTAGCGGGGGGCCAAGAAAGTTCTTC. Translating gives CASSLAGGSGGPRKFF.

This clonotype was seen repeatedly, ten times or more. V gene TRBV6-4 combines with J gene TRBJ2-3; TRBD1 matches at 7 bases. The CDR3 is 14 residues long. V lost 3 bases, J lost 5 bases, and 5 bases stayed unmatched. Germline lookup yields CDR1 MRHNA and CDR2 SNTAGT. The CDR3 spells CASSESGGRDTQYF. DNA of the CDR3: TGTGCCAGCAGTGAGTCAGGGGGTCGAGATACGCAGTATTTT.

This clonotype was recorded a few times. J is TRBJ2-5 and V is TRBV5-1, with TRBD2 matching 11 bases. Trimming at V came to 1 base and at J to 4 bases, leaving 9 bases not matched to a gene. The germline V gene has CDR1 SGHRS and CDR2 YFSETQ. The CDR3 runs to 17 residues. The CDR3 spells CASSLMGLADRRETQYF. The CDR3 nucleotides are TGCGCCAGCAGCTTGATGGGACTAGCGGACCGCCGAGAGACCCAGTACTTC.

There are many counts of this clonotype. The rearrangement uses TRBV5-5 and TRBJ1-1; 7 bases align to TRBD1. CDR1 and CDR2 from the germline V gene are SGHKS and YYEKEE (reference sequence). CDR3 length: 16 residues. Germline trimming cut 7 bases from V and 4 bases from J; bases unmatched to any gene: 16. The CDR3 DNA sequence: TGTGCCAGCTATGGAGGGGGCGCCGGGTCGCGCACTGAAGCTTTCTTT. Protein product: CASYGGGAGSRTEAFF.

At least ten counts were recorded for this clonotype. The gene calls are TRBV28 and TRBJ2-1, with 12 bases aligning to TRBD2. Trimming removed 6 bases from V and 1 base from J; junction bases left unmatched: 10. The CDR3 is 18 amino acids. Germline loops: CDR1 MDHEN, CDR2 SYDVKM. CDR3 bases: TGTGCCAGCAGGTTGGGGACTAGCGGGTTCAAATCCTACAATGAGCAGTTCTTC. Its protein is CASRLGTSGFKSYNEQFF.

This clonotype came up many times. The rearrangement links TRBV20-1 to TRBJ1-1; D possibly corresponds to TRBD1 (5 bases). CDR1 DFQATT and CDR2 SNEGSKA come from the germline V gene (reference sequence). The CDR3 covers 10 residues. V lost 5 bases and J 8 bases, leaving 9 bases between the germline ends. CDR3 protein: CSARGTEAFF. The DNA of the CDR3 is TGCAGTGCTCGTGGGACGGAAGCTTTCTTT.

This clonotype was recorded at least ten times. The chain employs TRBV27 and TRBJ2-7, with 7 bases matching TRBD1. Germline-derived CDR1 and CDR2 are MNHEY and SMNVEV (reference sequence). This CDR3 region has 14 residues. After removal of 5 bases from V and 4 bases from J, the junction contained 8 bases not matched to a gene. The CDR3 DNA reads as TGTGCCAGCAGTGTCGCCGGGACAGAATACGAGCAGTACTTC. It codes for CASSVAGTEYEQYF.

This clonotype was seen many times. This rearrangement joins TRBV13 to TRBJ1-6; D is perhaps TRBD1 (5 bases). The CDR3 length is 12 residues. With 2 bases removed from V and 14 bases from J, the gap between germline ends came to 10 bases. Per germline, CDR1 PRHDT and CDR2 FYEKMQ (reference sequence). Here the CDR3 DNA reads TGTGCCAGCAGCTTAACGGGGACGACCCTCCACTTT. This gives the protein CASSLTGTTLHF.

Only a few counts were recorded for this clonotype. The V gene is TRBV7-2, the J gene TRBJ1-4; a weak D match, TRBD1 (5 bases). CDR3 length: 15 residues. The ends were cut back, 3 bases at V and 8 bases at J, with 16 bases in the middle. Germline assignment: CDR1 SGHTA and CDR2 FQGNSA. The CDR3 bases are TGTGCCAGCAGCTTCGTGGGGACCCAATCCGAAAAACTGTTTTTT. It codes for CASSFVGTQSEKLFF.

This clonotype was picked up many times. CDR3 coding DNA: TGTGCCAGCAGCGTAGACGTGCGTCAAGAGACCCAGTACTTC. This gives the protein CASSVDVRQETQYF. This chain links TRBV9 with TRBJ2-5; no firm D call. The ends were cut back, 0 bases at V and 2 bases at J, with 8 bases in the middle. This CDR3 region has 14 residues. CDR1 SGDLS and CDR2 YYNGEE come from the germline V gene.

This clonotype was found a few times. A much larger clone differs by one base, so this may be a read error. The chain joins TRBV20-1 to TRBJ2-3, with D uncertain. The CDR3 spans 14 residues. Germline loops: CDR1 DFQATT, CDR2 SNEGSKA (reference sequence). Trimming shortened V by 6 bases and J by 8 bases, and 21 bases separated the two germline ends. The chain's CDR3 is CSASSSERVGTQYF. The CDR3 region has the DNA TGCAGTGCCAGCAGCTCAGAAAGGGTCGGTACGCAGTATTTT.

V is TRBV15 and J is TRBJ1-1; TRBD1 matches at 7 bases. The V gene end was trimmed by 4 bases and the J gene end by 4 bases; junction bases not matched to a gene: 6. CDR3 length equals 14 residues. Germline CDR1 reads LNHNV; CDR2 reads YYDKDF (reference sequence). The DNA for the CDR3 is TGTGCCACCAGCATAGGACAGGTCCCCACTGAAGCTTTCTTT. Amino acid sequence: CATSIGQVPTEAFF.

The chain joins TRBV5-6 to TRBJ2-3; the D is unclear. In germline, CDR1 is SGHDT, CDR2 YYEEEE. The CDR3 totals 14 residues. V lost 1 base and J lost 6, with 12 bases in between. The CDR3 DNA is TGTGCCAGCAGCTTGTTAAGAGAGACGGATACGCAGTATTTT. It yields the protein CASSLLRETDTQYF.

A few counts support this clonotype. V is TRBV5-1 and J is TRBJ2-1; TRBD2 agrees at 12 bases. There are 14 residues in the CDR3. CDR1 and CDR2 (germline): SGHRS, YFSETQ. Trimming took 4 bases from V and 8 from J; bases not matched to a gene: 4. For the CDR3, the DNA is TGCGCCAGCAGCCTAGCGGGGGGGCGAGATGAGCAGTTCTTC. Amino acids: CASSLAGGRDEQFF.

The rearrangement links TRBV20-1 to TRBJ2-5; tentatively, D is TRBD1 (6 bases). Between the trimmed V and J ends, which lost 2 bases and 7 bases, there was a span of 14 bases. This CDR3 is built from 13 residues. CDR1 and CDR2 from the germline V gene are DFQATT and SNEGSKA (reference sequence). The DNA of the CDR3 is TGCAGTGCTAGACCTACAGGGTTGGGGACCCAGTACTTC. This translates into CSARPTGLGTQYF.

This clonotype was seen only a few times. The germline gene is not matched at one end of the junction; a read error may be the cause. This chain uses TRBV20-1 with TRBJ1-5; D is ambiguous. The CDR3 is made up of 13 amino acids. Germline CDR1 is DFQATT and CDR2 is SNEGSKA (reference sequence). The CDR3 region has the DNA TGCAGTGCTAGTGGTACAGTGGATCAGCCCCAGAATTTT. This gives the protein CSASGTVDQPQNF.

Comments on this clonotype: Since the CDR3 does not end with the conserved phenylalanine or tryptophan, this likely comes from a read error. It is unclear where the CDR3 begins or ends on the DNA, so no DNA is shown, and the CDR3 is as TCRdb lists it. The chain carries TRBV4-2 and TRBJ1-6; the table calls TRBD1, which could not be checked here. From its first to its last residue, the CDR3 has 15 amino acids. Germline assignment: CDR1 LGHNA and CDR2 YNFKEQ. The chain's CDR3 is CASSQDPGGKSPLNI.

In this sample, this clonotype turned up many times. The chain links TRBV28 to TRBJ2-7, with D perhaps matching TRBD1 (6 bases). V was trimmed by 4 bases and J by 3 bases, leaving 13 bases between them. This CDR3 has 14 amino acids. Per germline, CDR1 MDHEN and CDR2 SYDVKM. The CDR3 spells CASSSPDSSYEQYF. The CDR3 coding sequence is TGTGCCAGCAGTTCCCCGGACAGTAGCTACGAGCAGTACTTC.

Many counts were recorded for this clonotype. The V gene is TRBV7-2, the J gene TRBJ1-5, with D tentatively TRBD1 (6 bases). There are 14 residues in the CDR3. V was shortened by 5 bases and J by 5 bases, with 13 bases between the two germline ends. Looked up from germline, CDR1 is SGHTA and CDR2 is FQGNSA. The CDR3 loop reads CASSAQQGHQPQHF. The CDR3 DNA is TGTGCCAGCAGCGCTCAACAGGGCCATCAGCCCCAGCATTTT. The full variable domain, completed using reference TRBV7-2 and TRBJ1-5, is GAGVSQSPSNKVTEKGKDVELRCDPISGHTALYWYRQSLGQGLEFLIYFQGNSAPDKSGLPSDRFSAERTGGSVSTLTIQRTQQEDSAVYLCASSAQQGHQPQHFGDGTRLSIL.

This clonotype was recorded a few times. The gene calls are TRBV5-1 and TRBJ2-7; D is unclear. Per the germline V gene, CDR1 is SGHRS and CDR2 is YFSETQ. V dropped 3 bases and J dropped 0 bases, with 10 bases sitting between them. The CDR3 spans 14 residues. CDR3 in DNA: TGCGCCAGCAGCTGGTGGGTCGGCTCCTACGAGCAGTACTTC. Its protein is CASSWWVGSYEQYF.